This T cell receptor (beta chain) was sequenced during a study of human T cells and chemical hapten exposure. Whole-study context: Per-sample TCR yield variation was attributed mainly to small pooled library volume differences.

TCRdb fed the RACE reads into MiXCR, producing one record per CDR3 protein. The table shows 80,000 to 100,000 distinct CDR3 sequences, with 9.6% occurring only once. The time point here: pre-sensitization, week 0. Noted treatment: therapeutic diphenylcyclopropenone sensitization with weekly scalp DPC. The ends lost 1 base at V and 6 bases at J; junction bases unmatched: 7. Germline V gene lookup returns CDR1 DFQATT and CDR2 SNEGSKA (reference sequence). This CDR3 is 15 amino acids long. This sequence was found in a woman aged 40 to 50 with alopecia areata. Some clones in this sample may be carry-over from other donors' samples. Sample: whole blood, taken in connection with sensitization to the hapten diphenylcyclopropenone (DPC). V and J are TRBV20-1 and TRBJ2-1; 9 nucleotides agree with TRBD2. In DNA, the CDR3 is TGCAGTGCTAGAGTTGGGGGGACTAGCAGCAATGAGCAGTTCTTC. As protein: CSARVGGTSSNEQFF.